This paragraph reports one T cell receptor beta chain. Antigen specificity is unknown. V gave up 3 bases and J gave up 1 base; unmatched junction bases: 11. The germline gives CDR1 DFQATT, CDR2 SNEGSKA (reference sequence). This CDR3 region has 18 residues. It was about 9.4 milliliters of peripheral blood that were drawn from each donor. Extraction of total RNA produced a minimum of 6 micrograms from each sample. The data stem from a study of blood T cells in healthy people across ages. Findings and limits, study-wide: Relative to aged donors, long-lived donors carried more naive CD4+ cells and displayed higher diversity.

Primers used in a second PCR of about 6 to 11 cycles were a sample-barcoded 5' primer and a J-beta primer mix. Every single cDNA molecule received a tag from a template-switch adaptor with 12 random nucleotides. TCRdb redid the calling of the 5' RACE reads with MiXCR, one entry per CDR3 protein. There are approximately 850,000 distinct CDR3 sequences in the sample; 44% occur only once, and roughly a fifth lies in the top ten. The TCR was taken from a man in his 60s in good health. The chain has TRBV20-1 and TRBJ2-5; 13 nucleotides match TRBD2. Input material: blood. CDR3 amino acids: CSASRTSGGRPGQETQYF. The DNA for the CDR3 is TGCAGTGCTAGTAGGACTAGCGGGGGAAGACCCGGCCAAGAGACCCAGTACTTC.